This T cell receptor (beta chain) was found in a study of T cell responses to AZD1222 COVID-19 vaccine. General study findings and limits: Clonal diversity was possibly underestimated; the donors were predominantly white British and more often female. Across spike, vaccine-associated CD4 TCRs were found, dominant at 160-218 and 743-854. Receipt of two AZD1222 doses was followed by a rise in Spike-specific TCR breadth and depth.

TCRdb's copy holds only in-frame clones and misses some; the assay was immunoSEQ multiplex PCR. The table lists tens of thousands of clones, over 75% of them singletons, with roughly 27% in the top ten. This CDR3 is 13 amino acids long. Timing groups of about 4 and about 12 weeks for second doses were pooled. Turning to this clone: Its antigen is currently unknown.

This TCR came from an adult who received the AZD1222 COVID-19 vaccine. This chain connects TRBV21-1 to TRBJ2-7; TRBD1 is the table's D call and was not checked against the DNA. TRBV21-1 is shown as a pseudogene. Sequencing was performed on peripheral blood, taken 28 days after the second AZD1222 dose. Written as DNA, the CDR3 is TGTGCCAGCAGCAAGGACACAATCTACGAGCAGTACTTC. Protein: CASSKDTIYEQYF.